Reported below is one TCR beta chain. This specimen belongs to a study of control samples from healthy donors and cancer patients. V lost 2 bases, J lost 13 bases, and 11 bases lay in between. CDR1 is SGHVS and CDR2 is FQNEAQ in the germline V gene. CDR3 length: 12 residues. TCRdb's copy holds only in-frame clones and misses some; the assay was immunoSEQ multiplex PCR. The data hold some 71,000 clones, with approximately 89% observed a single time. V and J are TRBV7-8 and TRBJ2-2; D gene unclear. This receptor was taken from a man between 60 and 70 years old with colorectal cancer. Sequenced input: PBMCs. The CDR3 DNA reads TGTGCCAGCAGCTTAAACCCGTGGGGGCTGTTTTTT. It translates to CASSLNPWGLFF.